Only a few counts were recorded for the clone carrying this T cell receptor (beta chain). Its antigen is as yet unknown. Gene names and germline refer to mouse. The read falls 4 residues short of the CDR3 end, and the missing part is taken from the germline J gene. The authors sorted pooled cutaneous lymph node cells using CD4, CD8alpha, NKG2D, NKG2ACE and other markers. V lost 6 bases and J lost 4; bases outside the gene matches: 5. This CDR3 comprises 13 residues. The germline CDR1 and CDR2 sequences are LGHDT and YNNKQL (reference sequence). The source of the sample is a study of CD8+ T cells in alopecia areata. Study at large: The approximately 6-11-week-old female C3H/HeJ mice were given skin taken from approximately 6-12-month-old C3H/HeJ graft donors that had spontaneous alopecia.

Sequencing used cDNA as its template, made by extracting RNA and reverse transcribing it. The protocol was immunoSEQ multiplex PCR, while the TCRdb copy is restricted to in-frame clones and leaves out a portion. The sample holds more than 250,000 clones, and no clone turns up only once. Study-wide results and limits: Scalp sample sequencing also detects resident alphabeta T cells of normal skin.

The chain uses TRBV4 and TRBJ1-2, with TRBD1 matching 7 bases. The clonotype comes from a C3H/HeJ mouse with alopecia areata. As its MHC haplotype, the strain has H2-k. The sequencing input was CD4+ T cells sorted from a lymph node. CDR3 DNA, as far as it was read: TGTGCCAGCAGTCTTGACAGGGCCTCC. This translates into CASSLDRAS. The whole CDR3 reads CASSLDRASDYTF. Variable domain in full (rest from reference TRBV4 and TRBJ1-2): ETAVFQTPNYHVTQVGNEVSFNCKQTLGHDTMYWYKQDSKKLLKIMFSYNNKQLIVNETVPRRFSPQSSDKAHLNLRIKSVEPEDSAVYLCASSLDRASDYTFGSGTRLLVI.